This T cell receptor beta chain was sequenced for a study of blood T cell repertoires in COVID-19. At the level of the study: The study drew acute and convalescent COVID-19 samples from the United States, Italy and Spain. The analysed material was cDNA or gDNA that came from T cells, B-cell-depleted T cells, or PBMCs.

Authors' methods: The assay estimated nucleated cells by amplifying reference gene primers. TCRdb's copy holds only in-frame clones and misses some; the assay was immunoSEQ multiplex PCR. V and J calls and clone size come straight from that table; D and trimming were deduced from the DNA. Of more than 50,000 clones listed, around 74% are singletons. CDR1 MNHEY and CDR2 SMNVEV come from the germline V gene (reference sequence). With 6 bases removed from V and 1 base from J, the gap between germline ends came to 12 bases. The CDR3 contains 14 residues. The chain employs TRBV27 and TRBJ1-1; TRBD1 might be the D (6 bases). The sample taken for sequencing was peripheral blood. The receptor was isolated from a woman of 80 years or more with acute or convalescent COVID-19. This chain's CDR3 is CASRSQGPNTEAFF. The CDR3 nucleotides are TGTGCCAGCAGGTCACAGGGCCCGAACACTGAAGCTTTCTTT.